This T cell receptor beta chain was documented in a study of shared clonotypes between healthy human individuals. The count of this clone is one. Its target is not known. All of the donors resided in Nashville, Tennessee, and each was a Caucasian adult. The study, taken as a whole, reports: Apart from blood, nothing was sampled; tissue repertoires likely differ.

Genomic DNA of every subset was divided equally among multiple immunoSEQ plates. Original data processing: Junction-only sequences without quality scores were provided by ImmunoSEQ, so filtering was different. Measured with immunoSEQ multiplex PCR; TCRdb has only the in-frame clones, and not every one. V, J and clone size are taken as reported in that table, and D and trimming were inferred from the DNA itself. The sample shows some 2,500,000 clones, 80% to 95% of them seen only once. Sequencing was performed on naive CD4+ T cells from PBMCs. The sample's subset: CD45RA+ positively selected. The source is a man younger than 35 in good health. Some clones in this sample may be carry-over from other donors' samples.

The CDR3 loop is CASSTQRTGRTEAFF. The CDR3 nucleotides read TGTGCCAGCAGCACCCAGAGGACAGGGCGCACTGAAGCTTTCTTT. The V call is TRBV27, the J call TRBJ1-1; 8 bases match TRBD1. V was pared by 6 bases and J by 4 bases, with 10 bases of the junction left unmatched. CDR3 length: 15 amino acids. Looked up from germline, CDR1 is MNHEY and CDR2 is SMNVEV (reference sequence).